Detailed here is one T cell receptor (beta chain). The antigen is not known. V dropped 2 bases and J dropped 5 bases, with 17 bases sitting between them. This CDR3 spans 16 amino acids. Unique molecular identifiers were present in the TCR beta cDNA libraries. One entry per CDR3 protein, called by TCRdb with MiXCR from the PCR reads. The table lists around 260,000 distinct CDR3 sequences, 35% to 45% of them singletons, with 4% to 6% in the top ten. This specimen comes from a study of post-analysis software for immune sequencing data. Study-wide results and limits: Controls significantly exceeded multiple sclerosis patients in normalized Chao1 diversity. Four or five TRBV segments were more frequent in patients than controls; TRBV5-6, TRBV5-1 and TRBV20-1 belonged to this group.

The origin of this receptor is a girl aged 10 to 17 with multiple sclerosis. Specimen: blood. J is TRBJ2-3 and V is TRBV12-3 or TRBV12-4; TRBD2 might be the D (6 bases). The CDR3 spells CASSLPAGLRIDTQYF. DNA of the CDR3: TGTGCCAGCAGTTTACCAGCGGGCCTCCGAATAGATACGCAGTATTTT.